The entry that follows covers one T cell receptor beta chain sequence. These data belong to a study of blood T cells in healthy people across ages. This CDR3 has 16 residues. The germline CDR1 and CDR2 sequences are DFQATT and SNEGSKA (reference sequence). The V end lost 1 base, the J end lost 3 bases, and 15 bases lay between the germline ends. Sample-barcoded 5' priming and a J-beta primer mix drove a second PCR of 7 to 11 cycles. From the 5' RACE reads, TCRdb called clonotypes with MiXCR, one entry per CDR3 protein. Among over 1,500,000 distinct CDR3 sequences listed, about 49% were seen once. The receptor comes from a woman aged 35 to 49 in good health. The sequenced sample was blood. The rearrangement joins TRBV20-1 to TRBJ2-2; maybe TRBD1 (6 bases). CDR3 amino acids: CSARALEQGYTGELFF. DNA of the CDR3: TGCAGTGCTAGAGCGTTAGAACAGGGTTACACCGGGGAGCTGTTTTTT.